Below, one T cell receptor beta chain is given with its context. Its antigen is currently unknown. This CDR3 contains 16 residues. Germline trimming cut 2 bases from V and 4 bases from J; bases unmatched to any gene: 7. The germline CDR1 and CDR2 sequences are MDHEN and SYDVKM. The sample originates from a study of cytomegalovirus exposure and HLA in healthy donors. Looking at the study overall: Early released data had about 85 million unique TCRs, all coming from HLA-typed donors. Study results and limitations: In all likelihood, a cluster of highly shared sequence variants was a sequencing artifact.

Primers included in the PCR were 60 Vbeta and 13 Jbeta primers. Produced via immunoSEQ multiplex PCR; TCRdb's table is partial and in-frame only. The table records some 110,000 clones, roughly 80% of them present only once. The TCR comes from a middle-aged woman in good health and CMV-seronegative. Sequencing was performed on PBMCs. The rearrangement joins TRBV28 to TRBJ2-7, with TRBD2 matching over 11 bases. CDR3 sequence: CASSLSTSGRRYEQYF. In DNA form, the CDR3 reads TGTGCCAGCAGTTTAAGCACTAGCGGGAGAAGATACGAGCAGTACTTC.